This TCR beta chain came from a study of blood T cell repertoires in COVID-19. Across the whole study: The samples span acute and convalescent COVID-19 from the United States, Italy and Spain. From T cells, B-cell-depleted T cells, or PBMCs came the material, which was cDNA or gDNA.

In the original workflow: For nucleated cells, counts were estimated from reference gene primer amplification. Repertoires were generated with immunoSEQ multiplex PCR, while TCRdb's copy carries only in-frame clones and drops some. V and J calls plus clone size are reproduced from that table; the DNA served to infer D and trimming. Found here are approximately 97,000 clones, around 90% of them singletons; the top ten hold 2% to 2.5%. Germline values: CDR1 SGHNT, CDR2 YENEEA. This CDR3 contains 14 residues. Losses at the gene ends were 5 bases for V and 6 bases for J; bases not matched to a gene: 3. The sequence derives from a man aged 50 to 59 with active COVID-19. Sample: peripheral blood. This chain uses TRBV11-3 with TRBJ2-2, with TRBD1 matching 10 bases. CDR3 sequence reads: CASSKGQGSGELFF. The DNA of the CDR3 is TGTGCCAGCAGCAAGGGACAGGGGTCCGGGGAGCTGTTTTTT.